The next 4 T cell receptor beta chains were all read from a single sample in a study of cytomegalovirus exposure and HLA in healthy donors. 13 Jbeta primers and 60 Vbeta primers were used for the PCR. Sequenced by immunoSEQ multiplex PCR; TCRdb stores in-frame clones only, minus some. The sample has 200,000 or so clones; roughly three quarters are singletons. The sequenced sample consisted of PBMCs. The receptors originated from a man between 45 and 60 years old in good health and CMV-seronegative.

J is TRBJ2-3 and V is TRBV27; D perhaps matches TRBD2 (6 bases). CDR1 and CDR2 from the germline V gene are MNHEY and SMNVEV (reference sequence). V lost 4 bases and J lost 0, with 17 bases in between. CDR3 length equals 17 residues. CDR3: CASSSFRAGSSTDTQYF. In DNA, the CDR3 is TGTGCCAGCAGTTCCTTCCGAGCGGGTTCTAGCACAGATACGCAGTATTTT.

The chain employs TRBV19 and TRBJ2-7, with 8 bases fitting TRBD2. CDR3 size: 12 residues. Trimming removed 3 bases from V and 6 bases from J; junction bases left unmatched: 1. Germline V gives CDR1 LNHDA, CDR2 SQIVND (reference sequence). The CDR3 is CASSIGGVEQYF. The CDR3 DNA follows: TGTGCCAGTAGTATCGGGGGGGTCGAGCAGTACTTC. The variable domain in full, completed from reference TRBV19 and TRBJ2-7, reads DGGITQSPKYLFRKEGQNVTLSCEQNLNHDAMYWYRQDPGQGLRLIYYSQIVNDFQKGDIAEGYSVSREKKESFPLTVTSAQKNPTAFYLCASSIGGVEQYFGPGTRLTVT.

The genes are TRBV21-1 and TRBJ2-5; the table gives TRBD1 as D, unverified against the DNA. TRBV21-1 is annotated as a pseudogene. The length of the CDR3 is 15 residues. The CDR3 loop is CASSTPWAPGETQYF. CDR3 bases: TGTGCCAGCAGCACCCCATGGGCCCCAGGTGAGACCCAGTACTTC.

The chain employs TRBV5-4 and TRBJ2-5; 11 nucleotides match TRBD2. CDR1 and CDR2 (germline): SGHNT, YYREEE (reference sequence). The CDR3 spans 15 residues. V lost 0 bases, J lost 4 bases, and 2 bases stayed unmatched. CDR3 bases: TGTGCCAGCAGCTTGGGGCTAGCGGGAGGAGAGACCCAGTACTTC. As protein: CASSLGLAGGETQYF.